This T cell receptor (beta chain) was sequenced during a study of Graves' ophthalmopathy and Graves' hyperthyroidism. Germline V lookup: CDR1 MNHEY, CDR2 SMNVEV (reference sequence). CDR3 length: 15 amino acids. V was cut by 4 bases and J by 0 bases, with 9 bases left in between. RNA transcripts provided the template for amplifying TCR beta CDR3 regions. First-round RT-PCR used HTBI primers; second-round multiplex PCR followed. MiXCR was run by TCRdb on the multiplex PCR reads, yielding one entry per CDR3 protein. The sample shows some 520,000 distinct CDR3 sequences, under 15% of them seen only once.

This TCR was sampled from a woman aged 25 to 45 with Graves' ophthalmopathy. The chain carries TRBV27 and TRBJ2-2; possibly TRBD1 for D (5 bases). The sample taken for sequencing was blood. In nucleotides, the CDR3 is TGTGCCAGCAGTTCTTACAGGCCGAACACCGGGGAGCTGTTTTTT. It is translated as CASSSYRPNTGELFF.